This T cell receptor (beta chain) came from a study of blood T cell repertoires in COVID-19. In germline, CDR1 is LGHNA, CDR2 YSLEER. The CDR3 totals 16 residues. Trimming removed 0 bases from V and 4 bases from J; junction bases left unmatched: 7. The repertoire was sequenced with immunoSEQ multiplex PCR; TCRdb's copy has only in-frame clones and lacks some. The table has roughly 330,000 clones, around 90% seen once. Sequenced sample: peripheral blood. This receptor was identified in a young man with COVID-19, enrolled during active disease. The rearrangement links TRBV4-3 to TRBJ2-7; 9 bases match TRBD2. CDR3 loop: CASSQDPAGGLYEQYF. In nucleotides, the CDR3 is TGCGCCAGCAGCCAAGATCCCGCGGGAGGGCTGTACGAGCAGTACTTC.